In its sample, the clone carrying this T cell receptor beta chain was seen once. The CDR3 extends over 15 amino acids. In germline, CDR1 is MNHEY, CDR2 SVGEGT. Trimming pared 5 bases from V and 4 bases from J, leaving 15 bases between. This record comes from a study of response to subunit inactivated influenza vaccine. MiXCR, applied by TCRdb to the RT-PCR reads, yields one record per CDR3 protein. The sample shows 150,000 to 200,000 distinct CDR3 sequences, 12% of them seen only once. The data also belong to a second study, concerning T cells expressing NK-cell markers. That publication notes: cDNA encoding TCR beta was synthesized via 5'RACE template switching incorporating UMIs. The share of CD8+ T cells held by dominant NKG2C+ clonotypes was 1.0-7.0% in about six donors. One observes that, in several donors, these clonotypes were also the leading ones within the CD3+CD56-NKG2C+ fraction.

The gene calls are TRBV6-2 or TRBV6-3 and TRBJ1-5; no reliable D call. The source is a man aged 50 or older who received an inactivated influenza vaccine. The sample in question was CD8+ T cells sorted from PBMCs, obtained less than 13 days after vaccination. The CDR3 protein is CASSQMGIVNQPQHF. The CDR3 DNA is TGTGCCAGCAGTCAAATGGGTATCGTAAATCAGCCCCAGCATTTT.